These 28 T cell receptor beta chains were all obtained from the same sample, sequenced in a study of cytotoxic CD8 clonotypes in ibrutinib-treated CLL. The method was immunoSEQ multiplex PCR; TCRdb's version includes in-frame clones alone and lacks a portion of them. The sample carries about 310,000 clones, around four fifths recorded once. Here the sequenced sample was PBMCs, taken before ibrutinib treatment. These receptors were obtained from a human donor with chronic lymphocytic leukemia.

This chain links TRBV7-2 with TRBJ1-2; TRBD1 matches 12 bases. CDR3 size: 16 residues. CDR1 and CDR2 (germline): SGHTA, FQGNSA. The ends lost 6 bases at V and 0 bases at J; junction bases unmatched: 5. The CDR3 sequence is CASSWGQGASNYGYTF. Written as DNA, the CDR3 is TGTGCCAGCAGTTGGGGACAGGGGGCGTCTAACTATGGCTACACCTTC.

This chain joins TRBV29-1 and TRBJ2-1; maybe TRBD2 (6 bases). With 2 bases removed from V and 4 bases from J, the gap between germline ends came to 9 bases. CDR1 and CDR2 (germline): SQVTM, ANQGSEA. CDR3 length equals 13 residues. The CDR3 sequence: CSVEPSAYNEQFF. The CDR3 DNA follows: TGCAGCGTTGAACCTAGCGCGTACAATGAGCAGTTCTTC.

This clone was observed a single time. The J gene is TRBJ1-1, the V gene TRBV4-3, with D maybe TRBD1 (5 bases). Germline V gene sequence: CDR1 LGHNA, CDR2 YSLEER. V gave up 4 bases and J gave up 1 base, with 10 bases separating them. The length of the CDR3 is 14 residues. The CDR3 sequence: CASSPQGRNTEAFF. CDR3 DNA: TGCGCCAGCAGCCCGCAGGGTAGGAACACTGAAGCTTTCTTT.

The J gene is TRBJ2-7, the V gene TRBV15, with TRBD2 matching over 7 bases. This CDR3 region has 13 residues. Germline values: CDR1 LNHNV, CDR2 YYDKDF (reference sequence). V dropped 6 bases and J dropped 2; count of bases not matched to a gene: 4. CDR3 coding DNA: TGTGCCACCAGAGGGGAGGGTACCTACGAGCAGTACTTC. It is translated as CATRGEGTYEQYF.

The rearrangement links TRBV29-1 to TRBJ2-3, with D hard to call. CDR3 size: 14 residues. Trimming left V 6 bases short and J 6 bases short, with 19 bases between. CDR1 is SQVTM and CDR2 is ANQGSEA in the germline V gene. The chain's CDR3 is CSVTRMVFQDTQYF. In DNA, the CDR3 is TGCAGCGTAACCCGGATGGTCTTTCAGGATACGCAGTATTTT.

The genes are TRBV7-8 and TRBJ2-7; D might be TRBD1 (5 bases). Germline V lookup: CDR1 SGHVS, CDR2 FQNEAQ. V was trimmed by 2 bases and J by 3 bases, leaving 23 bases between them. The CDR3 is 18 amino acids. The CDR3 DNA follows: TGTGCCAGCAGCTTAATTCCCTCCCTTCAGGGATCCAACTACGAGCAGTACTTC. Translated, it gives CASSLIPSLQGSNYEQYF.

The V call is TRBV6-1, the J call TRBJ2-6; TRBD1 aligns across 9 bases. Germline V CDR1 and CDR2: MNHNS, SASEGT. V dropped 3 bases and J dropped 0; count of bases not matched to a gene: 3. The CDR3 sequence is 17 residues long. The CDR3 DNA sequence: TGTGCCAGCAGTGAGGGGACAGGGTTCTCTGGGGCCAACGTCCTGACTTTC. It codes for CASSEGTGFSGANVLTF.

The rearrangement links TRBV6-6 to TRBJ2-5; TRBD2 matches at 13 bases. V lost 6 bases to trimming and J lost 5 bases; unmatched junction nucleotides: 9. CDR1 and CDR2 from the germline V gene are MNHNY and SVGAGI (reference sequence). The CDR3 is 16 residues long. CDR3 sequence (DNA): TGTGCCAGCAGCGACCCTCAGACTAGCGGGAGGGAGACCCAGTACTTC. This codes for CASSDPQTSGRETQYF.

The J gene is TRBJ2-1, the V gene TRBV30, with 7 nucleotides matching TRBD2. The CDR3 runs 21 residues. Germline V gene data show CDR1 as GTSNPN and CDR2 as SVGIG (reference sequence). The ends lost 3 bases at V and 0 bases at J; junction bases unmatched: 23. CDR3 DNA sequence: TGTGCCTGGAGAGTTGGCCGGTCGGATGGCCGACTAGCAAGCTCCTACAATGAGCAGTTCTTC. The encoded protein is CAWRVGRSDGRLASSYNEQFF.

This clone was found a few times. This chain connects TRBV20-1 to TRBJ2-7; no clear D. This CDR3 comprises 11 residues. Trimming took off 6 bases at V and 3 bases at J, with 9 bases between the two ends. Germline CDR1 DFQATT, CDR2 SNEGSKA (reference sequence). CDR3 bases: TGCAGTGCCGGACCTAACTACGAGCAGTACTTC. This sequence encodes CSAGPNYEQYF.

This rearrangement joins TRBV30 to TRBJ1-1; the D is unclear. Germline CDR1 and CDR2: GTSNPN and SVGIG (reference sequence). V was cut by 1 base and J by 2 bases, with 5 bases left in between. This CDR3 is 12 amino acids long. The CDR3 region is CAWSGANTEAFF. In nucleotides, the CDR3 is TGTGCCTGGAGTGGGGCTAACACTGAAGCTTTCTTT.

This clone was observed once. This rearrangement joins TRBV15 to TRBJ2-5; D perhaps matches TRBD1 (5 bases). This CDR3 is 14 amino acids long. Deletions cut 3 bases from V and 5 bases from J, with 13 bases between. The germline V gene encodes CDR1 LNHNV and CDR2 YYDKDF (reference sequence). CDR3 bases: TGTGCCACCAGCAGTCAGGGTTTCGACGAGACCCAGTACTTC. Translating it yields CATSSQGFDETQYF.

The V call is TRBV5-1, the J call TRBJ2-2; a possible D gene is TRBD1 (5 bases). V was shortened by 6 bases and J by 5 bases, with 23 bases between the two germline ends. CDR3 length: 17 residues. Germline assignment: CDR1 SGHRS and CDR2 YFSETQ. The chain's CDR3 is CASTRTRQGERTGELFF. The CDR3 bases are TGCGCCAGCACCCGAACCCGGCAGGGTGAAAGGACCGGGGAGCTGTTTTTT.

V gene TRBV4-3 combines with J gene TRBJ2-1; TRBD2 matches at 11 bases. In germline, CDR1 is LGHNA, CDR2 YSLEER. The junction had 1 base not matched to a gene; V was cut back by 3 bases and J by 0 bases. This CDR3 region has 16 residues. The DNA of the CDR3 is TGCGCCAGCAGCCACGGGACTAGCGGCTCCTACAATGAGCAGTTCTTC. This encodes CASSHGTSGSYNEQFF.

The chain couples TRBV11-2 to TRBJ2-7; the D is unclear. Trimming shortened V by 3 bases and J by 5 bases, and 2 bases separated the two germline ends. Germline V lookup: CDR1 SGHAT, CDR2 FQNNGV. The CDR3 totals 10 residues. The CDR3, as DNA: TGTGCCAGCAGCTTTGACGAGCAGTACTTC. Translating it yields CASSFDEQYF.

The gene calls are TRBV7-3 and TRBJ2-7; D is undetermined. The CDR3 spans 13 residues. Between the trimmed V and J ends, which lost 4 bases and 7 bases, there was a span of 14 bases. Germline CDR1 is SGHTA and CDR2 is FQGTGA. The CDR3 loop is CASSSTPLGEQYF. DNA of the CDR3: TGTGCCAGCAGCTCCACCCCACTGGGTGAGCAGTACTTC.

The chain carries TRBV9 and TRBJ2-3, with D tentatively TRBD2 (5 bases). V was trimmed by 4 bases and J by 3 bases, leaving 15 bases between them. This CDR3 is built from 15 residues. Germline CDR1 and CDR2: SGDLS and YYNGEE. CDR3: CASSPRLGDTDTQYF. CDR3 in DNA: TGTGCCAGCAGCCCTCGCCTCGGGGATACAGATACGCAGTATTTT.

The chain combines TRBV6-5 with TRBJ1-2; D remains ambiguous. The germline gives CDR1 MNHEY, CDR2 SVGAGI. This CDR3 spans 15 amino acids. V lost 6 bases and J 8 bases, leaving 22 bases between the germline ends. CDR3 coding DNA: TGTGCCAGCAGCCGTTACGTGACCCAAAGAACCGGCTACACCTTC. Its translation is CASSRYVTQRTGYTF.

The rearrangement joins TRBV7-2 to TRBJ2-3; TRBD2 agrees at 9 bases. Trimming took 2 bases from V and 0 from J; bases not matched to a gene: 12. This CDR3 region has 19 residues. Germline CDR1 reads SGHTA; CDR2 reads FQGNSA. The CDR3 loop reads CASSLSFLVGLASTDTQYF. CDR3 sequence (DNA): TGTGCCAGCAGCTTATCGTTTCTCGTGGGACTAGCCAGCACAGATACGCAGTATTTT.

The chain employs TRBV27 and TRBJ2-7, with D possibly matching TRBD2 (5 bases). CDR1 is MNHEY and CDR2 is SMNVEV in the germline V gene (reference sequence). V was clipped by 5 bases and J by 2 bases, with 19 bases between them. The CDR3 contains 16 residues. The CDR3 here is CASSKTGLLGTYEQYF. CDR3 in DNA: TGTGCCAGCAGTAAAACCGGACTCCTTGGCACCTACGAGCAGTACTTC.

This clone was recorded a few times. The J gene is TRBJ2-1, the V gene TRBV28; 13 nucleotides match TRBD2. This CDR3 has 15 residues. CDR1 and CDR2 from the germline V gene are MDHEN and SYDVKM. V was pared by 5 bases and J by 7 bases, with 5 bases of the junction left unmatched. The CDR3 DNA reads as TGTGCCAGCAGTCTACTAGCGGGAGGGCGTAATGAGCAGTTCTTC. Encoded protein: CASSLLAGGRNEQFF.

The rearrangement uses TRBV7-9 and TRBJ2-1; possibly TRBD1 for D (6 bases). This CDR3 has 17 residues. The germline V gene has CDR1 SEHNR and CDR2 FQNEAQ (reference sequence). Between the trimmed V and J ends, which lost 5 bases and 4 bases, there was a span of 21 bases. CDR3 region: CASSPAVRQGIYNEQFF. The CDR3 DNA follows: TGTGCCAGCAGCCCAGCGGTGCGGCAGGGGATTTACAATGAGCAGTTCTTC.

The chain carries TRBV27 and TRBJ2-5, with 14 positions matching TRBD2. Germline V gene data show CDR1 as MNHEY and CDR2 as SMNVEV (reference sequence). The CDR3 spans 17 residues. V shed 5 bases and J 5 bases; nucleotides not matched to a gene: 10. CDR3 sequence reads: CASSPRLAGGPEETQYF. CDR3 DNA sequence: TGTGCCAGCAGTCCTAGACTAGCGGGAGGGCCGGAGGAGACCCAGTACTTC.

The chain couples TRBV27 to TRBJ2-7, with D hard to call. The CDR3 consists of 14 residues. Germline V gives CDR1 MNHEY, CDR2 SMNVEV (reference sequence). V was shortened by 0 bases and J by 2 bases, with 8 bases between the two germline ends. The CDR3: CASSLSPYTYEQYF. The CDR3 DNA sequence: TGTGCCAGCAGTTTATCGCCCTACACCTACGAGCAGTACTTC.

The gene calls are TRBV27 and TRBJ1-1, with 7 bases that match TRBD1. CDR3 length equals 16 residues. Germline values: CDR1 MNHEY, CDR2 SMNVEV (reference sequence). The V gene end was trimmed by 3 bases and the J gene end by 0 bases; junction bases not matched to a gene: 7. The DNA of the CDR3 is TGTGCCAGCAGTTTGGACTGGACAGGAGTGAACACTGAAGCTTTCTTT. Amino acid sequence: CASSLDWTGVNTEAFF.

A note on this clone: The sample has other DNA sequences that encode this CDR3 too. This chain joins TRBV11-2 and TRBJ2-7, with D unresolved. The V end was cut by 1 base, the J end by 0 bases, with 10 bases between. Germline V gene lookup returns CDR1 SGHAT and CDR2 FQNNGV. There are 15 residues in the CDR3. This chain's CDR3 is CASSLGAVSSYEQYF. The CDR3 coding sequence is TGTGCCAGCAGCTTAGGGGCAGTAAGCTCCTACGAGCAGTACTTC.

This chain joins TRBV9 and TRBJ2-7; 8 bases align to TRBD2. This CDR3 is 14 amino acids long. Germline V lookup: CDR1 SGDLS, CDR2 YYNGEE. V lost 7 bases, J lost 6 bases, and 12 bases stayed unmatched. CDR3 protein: CASGYTAGVGEQYF. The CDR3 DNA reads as TGTGCCAGCGGATATACAGCGGGAGTAGGCGAGCAGTACTTC.

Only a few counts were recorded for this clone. The CDR3 here is CASSYSVGGAYGYTF. CDR3 sequence (DNA): TGTGCCAGCAGTTACTCGGTAGGTGGAGCCTATGGCTACACCTTC. The chain recombines TRBV6-5 with TRBJ1-2; D not resolved. Between the trimmed V and J ends, which lost 0 bases and 4 bases, there was a span of 12 bases. This CDR3 comprises 15 residues. The germline V gene encodes CDR1 MNHEY and CDR2 SVGAGI.